The 25 T cell receptor beta chains listed next were all sequenced from one sample in a study of blood T cell repertoires in COVID-19. This table comes from immunoSEQ multiplex PCR, and its TCRdb copy is limited to in-frame clones, with some not included. This repertoire shows 400,000 to 550,000 clones, roughly 91% found once; its top ten account for 4% to 5.5%. Sample: peripheral blood. The receptors originated from a woman in her twenties or thirties with acute or convalescent COVID-19.

The CDR3 nucleotides are TGTGCCAGCAGCCGGACAGGGAGAGAAAAACTGTTTTTT. Its protein is CASSRTGREKLFF. The chain is built from TRBV3-1 (or the pseudogene TRBV3-2) and TRBJ1-4, with TRBD1 identical over 8 bases. Germline CDR1 reads LGHDT; CDR2 reads YNNKEL (reference sequence). After removal of 4 bases from V and 8 bases from J, the junction contained 3 bases not matched to a gene. The CDR3 has 13 residues.

The chain uses TRBV27 and TRBJ1-1; weak D call: TRBD1 (5 bases). The CDR3 consists of 15 residues. V was cut by 1 base and J by 3 bases, with 12 bases left in between. Per germline, CDR1 MNHEY and CDR2 SMNVEV (reference sequence). CDR3 protein: CASSLFPQGDTEAFF. The DNA of the CDR3 is TGTGCCAGCAGTTTATTCCCGCAGGGCGACACTGAAGCTTTCTTT.

The chain recombines TRBV5-1 with TRBJ2-5; D gene unclear. The CDR3 is 14 amino acids. V was clipped by 0 bases and J by 5 bases, with 11 bases between them. Germline lookup yields CDR1 SGHRS and CDR2 YFSETQ. CDR3 sequence: CASSLGALRETQYF. Written as DNA, the CDR3 is TGCGCCAGCAGCTTGGGCGCACTCCGGGAGACCCAGTACTTC.

This chain links TRBV7-9 with TRBJ2-5; 8 bases are a match to TRBD2. Germline V gives CDR1 SEHNR, CDR2 FQNEAQ (reference sequence). V was clipped by 9 bases and J by 4 bases; unmatched bases: 4. The CDR3 runs 12 residues. CDR3 protein: CASAGGVETQYF. CDR3 sequence (DNA): TGTGCCAGTGCGGGGGGCGTAGAGACCCAGTACTTC.

The V and J genes are TRBV11-3 and TRBJ1-4, with D unresolved. Germline V CDR1 and CDR2: SGHNT, YENEEA. This CDR3 spans 15 amino acids. The ends were cut back, 0 bases at V and 3 bases at J, with 8 bases in the middle. The CDR3 nucleotides read TGTGCCAGCAGCTTAGATGGGAGTCCTAATGAAAAACTGTTTTTT. Residues: CASSLDGSPNEKLFF.

The rearrangement uses TRBV5-4 and TRBJ1-2, with a possible D match to TRBD1 (6 bases). Trimming pared 4 bases from V and 0 bases from J, leaving 10 bases between. Germline values: CDR1 SGHNT, CDR2 YYREEE (reference sequence). The CDR3 is 14 residues long. The CDR3 reads CASSPDRTNYGYTF. The CDR3, as DNA: TGTGCCAGCAGCCCGGACAGAACTAACTATGGCTACACCTTC.

The chain employs TRBV28 and TRBJ2-3; TRBD2 is a possible D gene (5 bases). V lost 2 bases to trimming and J lost 5 bases, with 11 bases between them. The V gene's germline CDR1 is MDHEN and CDR2 SYDVKM. The CDR3 is made up of 14 amino acids. The CDR3 DNA follows: TGTGCCAGCAGTTTAACTAGACCAGGAGATACGCAGTATTTT. It yields the protein CASSLTRPGDTQYF.

A single count supports this clone. This sequence joins TRBV7-9 and TRBJ2-7, with 7 nucleotides matching TRBD1. Germline lookup yields CDR1 SEHNR and CDR2 FQNEAQ (reference sequence). The CDR3 length is 15 residues. The ends lost 5 bases at V and 2 bases at J; junction bases unmatched: 9. The CDR3 spells CASSAPWDSPYEQYF. CDR3 DNA sequence: TGTGCCAGCAGCGCTCCGTGGGACAGTCCCTACGAGCAGTACTTC.

This sequence joins TRBV25-1 and TRBJ2-2; a possible D gene is TRBD1 (6 bases). Trimming removed 4 bases from V and 9 bases from J, with 15 bases in between. CDR3 length: 14 amino acids. The V gene's germline CDR1 is MGHDK and CDR2 SYGVNS. As DNA, the CDR3 is TGTGCCAGCAGTGCACAGGGTCCCTCATGGGAGCTGTTTTTT. This translates into CASSAQGPSWELFF. Variable domain in full (rest from reference TRBV25-1 and TRBJ2-2): EADIYQTPRYLVIGTGKKITLECSQTMGHDKMYWYQQDPGMELHLIHYSYGVNSTEKGDLSSESTVSRIRTEHFPLTLESARPSHTSQYLCASSAQGPSWELFFGEGSRLTVL.

The chain couples TRBV29-1 to TRBJ1-2; TRBD1 is a possible D gene (6 bases). This CDR3 contains 12 residues. V dropped 7 bases and J dropped 5 bases, with 14 bases sitting between them. Germline V lookup: CDR1 SQVTM, CDR2 ANQGSEA. CDR3 sequence reads: CSARSQGYGYTF. CDR3 coding DNA: TGCAGCGCCAGATCCCAGGGGTATGGCTACACCTTC.

This chain uses TRBV7-8 with TRBJ2-3, with D maybe TRBD2 (6 bases). There are 14 residues in the CDR3. V lost 6 bases, J lost 4 bases, and 14 bases lay in between. Germline assignment: CDR1 SGHVS and CDR2 FQNEAQ. Here the CDR3 DNA reads TGTGCCAGCAGTCGGCTAGCGATCCCAGATACGCAGTATTTT. As protein: CASSRLAIPDTQYF.

The rearrangement links TRBV6-4 to TRBJ2-3; D gene unclear. In germline, CDR1 is MRHNA, CDR2 SNTAGT. V shed 2 bases and J shed 0 bases, with 9 bases lying between them. The CDR3 contains 15 residues. The CDR3 spells CASSDQHGSTDTQYF. The CDR3 DNA is TGTGCCAGCAGTGACCAGCACGGGAGCACAGATACGCAGTATTTT.

The gene calls are TRBV7-9 and TRBJ2-1; TRBD1 matches 9 bases. V gave up 5 bases and J gave up 7 bases; unmatched junction bases: 12. This CDR3 contains 16 residues. Germline V gene data show CDR1 as SEHNR and CDR2 as FQNEAQ (reference sequence). The CDR3 protein is CASSPTSGTGPNEQFF. In DNA, the CDR3 is TGTGCCAGCAGCCCCACCTCCGGGACAGGGCCTAATGAGCAGTTCTTC.

The V and J genes are TRBV11-2 and TRBJ2-5; D might be TRBD1 (6 bases). V was cut by 1 base and J by 8 bases, with 17 bases left in between. The CDR3 covers 15 residues. Germline CDR1 reads SGHAT; CDR2 reads FQNNGV. CDR3 protein: CASSLGDNRAPTQYF. Written as DNA, the CDR3 is TGTGCCAGCAGCTTAGGTGATAACAGGGCCCCCACCCAGTACTTC.

V gene TRBV11-2 combines with J gene TRBJ1-5; no firm D call. CDR1 is SGHAT and CDR2 is FQNNGV in the germline V gene. V lost 3 bases and J 5 bases, leaving 8 bases between the germline ends. CDR3 length: 13 amino acids. CDR3 sequence: CASSFRGDQPQHF. DNA of the CDR3: TGTGCCAGCAGCTTTCGAGGTGATCAGCCCCAGCATTTT.

The chain carries TRBV3-1 (or the pseudogene TRBV3-2) and TRBJ2-3, with 7 bases fitting TRBD2. J lost 6 bases, V lost 4 bases, and 16 bases had no gene match. The CDR3 extends over 17 amino acids. Germline CDR1 LGHDT, CDR2 YNNKEL (reference sequence). The CDR3 sequence: CASSPRSLALVGDTQYF. The CDR3 DNA is TGTGCCAGCAGCCCCCGTTCACTAGCGCTGGTGGGGGATACGCAGTATTTT.

The J gene is TRBJ2-3, the V gene TRBV5-1, with 9 nucleotides matching TRBD1. The junction had 15 bases not matched to a gene; V was cut back by 6 bases and J by 4 bases. The germline V gene encodes CDR1 SGHRS and CDR2 YFSETQ. This CDR3 has 17 residues. CDR3 residues: CASNRRPGTGLADTQYF. The CDR3 bases are TGCGCCAGCAACCGAAGACCCGGGACAGGGTTGGCAGATACGCAGTATTTT.

The rearrangement joins TRBV3-1 (or the pseudogene TRBV3-2) to TRBJ1-6; a possible D gene is TRBD1 (6 bases). In germline, CDR1 is LGHDT, CDR2 YNNKEL (reference sequence). V was clipped by 2 bases and J by 7 bases, with 12 bases between them. The CDR3 totals 15 residues. This CDR3 reads CASSQHTGTNSPLHF. The CDR3 DNA sequence: TGTGCCAGCAGCCAACATACAGGGACAAATTCACCCCTCCACTTT.

J is TRBJ2-7 and V is TRBV3-1 (or the pseudogene TRBV3-2), with TRBD2 matching 8 bases. The V gene's germline CDR1 is LGHDT and CDR2 YNNKEL (reference sequence). V lost 3 bases, J lost 6 bases, and 10 bases stayed unmatched. The CDR3 is made up of 15 amino acids. The CDR3 bases are TGTGCCAGCAGCCACACCGGGACTAGGTCTTCCGAGCAGTACTTC. This encodes CASSHTGTRSSEQYF.

J is TRBJ2-5 and V is TRBV29-1; 9 nucleotides agree with TRBD2. This CDR3 has 13 amino acids. With 6 bases clipped from V and 5 bases from J, the junction kept 7 bases outside the gene matches. Germline V gene lookup returns CDR1 SQVTM and CDR2 ANQGSEA. The CDR3 DNA reads TGCAGCGTCCATAGCGGGGGAATGGAGACCCAGTACTTC. Its protein product is CSVHSGGMETQYF. Full variable domain (missing parts from reference TRBV29-1 and TRBJ2-5): SAVISQKPSRDICQRGTSLTIQCQVDSQVTMMFWYRQQPGQSLTLIATANQGSEATYESGFVIDKFPISRPNLTFSTLTVSNMSPEDSSIYLCSVHSGGMETQYFGPGTRLLVL.

The chain recombines TRBV3-1 (or the pseudogene TRBV3-2) with TRBJ2-7; 7 nucleotides agree with TRBD2. Unmatched junction bases numbered 13, after V lost 0 bases and J lost 11 bases. The CDR3 contains 15 residues. In germline, CDR1 is LGHDT, CDR2 YNNKEL (reference sequence). The CDR3 DNA reads as TGTGCCAGCAGCCAAGAACGGACAACTAGCGCGGTAGAGTACTTC. It translates to CASSQERTTSAVEYF.

For this clone: The sample holds other DNA sequences that translate to the same CDR3. V gene TRBV5-1 combines with J gene TRBJ2-3; D gene unclear. The germline V gene encodes CDR1 SGHRS and CDR2 YFSETQ. V shed 0 bases and J shed 1 base, with 3 bases lying between them. The CDR3 runs to 13 residues. The CDR3 is CASSLGRTDTQYF. The DNA of the CDR3 is TGCGCCAGCAGCTTGGGGCGCACAGATACGCAGTATTTT.

This clone was seen just once. V usage is TRBV7-6 and J usage is TRBJ2-5; 10 bases are a match to TRBD1. The CDR3 consists of 15 residues. Germline values: CDR1 SGHVS, CDR2 FNYEAQ. V gave up 4 bases and J gave up 4 bases; unmatched junction bases: 6. The CDR3 coding sequence is TGTGCCAGCAGCTCGACAGGGGGCCTAGGAGAGACCCAGTACTTC. Its protein product is CASSSTGGLGETQYF.

The J gene is TRBJ2-1, the V gene TRBV10-2; perhaps TRBD2 as D (6 bases). The CDR3 loop spans 13 amino acids. V shed 4 bases and J shed 7 bases, with 11 bases lying between them. CDR1 is WSHSY and CDR2 is SAAADI in the germline V gene. The CDR3: CASSVYRGNEQFF. CDR3 bases: TGCGCCAGCAGTGTTTACCGGGGGAATGAGCAGTTCTTC.

The chain recombines TRBV2 with TRBJ1-6, with D possibly TRBD1 on 6 matching bases. The CDR3 covers 15 residues. Germline CDR1 is SNHLY and CDR2 is FYNNEI. V dropped 3 bases and J dropped 10 bases, with 16 bases sitting between them. In DNA, the CDR3 is TGTGCCAGCAGTGATTTGGCAAGGGGGAGATCACCCCTCCACTTT. It codes for CASSDLARGRSPLHF.